There are many counts of the clone carrying this T cell receptor beta chain. Amplification targeted TCR beta CDR3 regions from RNA transcripts. Initially, a first-round RT-PCR of the TCR CDR3 employed the HTBI primer set. TCRdb fed the multiplex PCR reads into MiXCR, producing one record per CDR3 protein. Counted here are a few hundred thousand distinct CDR3 sequences, approximately 48% occurring once; the ten biggest clones make up about 45%. The data were taken from a study of T cells in Graves' hyperthyroidism and ophthalmopathy. The V segment lost 3 bases and the J segment 2 bases; nucleotides outside the gene matches: 1. Per germline, CDR1 SGDLS and CDR2 YYNGEE. This CDR3 is 13 amino acids long.

The J gene is TRBJ1-2, the V gene TRBV9; 7 positions match TRBD1. This receptor was identified in an adult woman with Graves' disease, either hyperthyroidism or ophthalmopathy (not recorded which). Input material: peripheral blood or thyroid tissue (not recorded which). CDR3 protein: CASSATGNYGYTF. CDR3 nucleotides: TGTGCCAGCAGCGCGACAGGGAACTATGGCTACACCTTC.